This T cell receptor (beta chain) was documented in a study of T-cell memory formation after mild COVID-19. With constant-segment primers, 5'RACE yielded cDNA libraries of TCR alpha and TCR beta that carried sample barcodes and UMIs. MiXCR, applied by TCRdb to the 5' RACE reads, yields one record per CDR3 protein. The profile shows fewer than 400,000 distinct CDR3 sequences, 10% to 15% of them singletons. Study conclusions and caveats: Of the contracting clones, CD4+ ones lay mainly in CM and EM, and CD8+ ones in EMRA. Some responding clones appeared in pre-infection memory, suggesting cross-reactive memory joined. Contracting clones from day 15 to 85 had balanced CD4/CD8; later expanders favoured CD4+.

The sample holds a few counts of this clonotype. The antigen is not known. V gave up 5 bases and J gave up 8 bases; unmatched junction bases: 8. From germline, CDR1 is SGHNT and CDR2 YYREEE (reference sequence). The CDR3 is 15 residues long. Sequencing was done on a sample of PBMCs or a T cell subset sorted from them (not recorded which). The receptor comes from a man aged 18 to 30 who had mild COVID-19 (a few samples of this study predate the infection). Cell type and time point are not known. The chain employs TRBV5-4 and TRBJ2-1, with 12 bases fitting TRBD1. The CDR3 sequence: CASRGQGARKDEQFF. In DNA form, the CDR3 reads TGTGCCAGCAGGGGACAGGGGGCGCGGAAGGATGAGCAGTTCTTC.